These T cell receptor beta chains were read from a single sample in a study of T-cell reconstitution after alpha-beta-depleted transplantation in children. TCRdb ran MiXCR on the PCR reads and lists one entry per CDR3 protein. The data contain around 300,000 distinct CDR3 sequences, around 10% of them singletons. The sample in question was peripheral blood, obtained 180 days after TCRalphabeta/CD19-depleted stem cell transplant. These receptors were collected from a male patient between 2 and 15 years old who had a stem cell transplant for chronic granulomatous disease, so the T cells may come from the graft donor. Both conserved end residues are part of each CDR3. The order of the fields is CDR3 protein, CDR3 DNA, clone size, D gene, V gene, J gene. D genes are given only for firm matches. A clone size is listed for some rows: how often the clone was seen (once, few, many), or a class if it is expanded.

CASRIRLAGGPGELFF,TGTGCCAGCAGAATAAGACTAGCGGGAGGCCCCGGGGAGCTGTTTTTT,many,TRBD2,TRBV11-2,TRBJ2-2
CASSPVRGVTEAFF,TGTGCCAGCAGCCCAGTTAGGGGGGTCACTGAAGCTTTCTTT,many,-,TRBV7-9,TRBJ1-1
CASRGRGSHYEQYF,TGTGCCAGCAGGGGGAGGGGATCCCACTACGAGCAGTACTTC,-,TRBD2,TRBV25-1,TRBJ2-7
CASSLFWTGEYNEQFF,TGTGCCAGCAGCTTATTTTGGACTGGGGAATACAATGAGCAGTTCTTC,many,-,TRBV7-8,TRBJ2-1
CASSRRQANTEAFF,TGTGCCAGCAGTCGACGACAGGCGAACACTGAAGCTTTCTTT,many,-,TRBV12-3/TRBV12-4,TRBJ1-1
CASSLSWFEQYF,TGTGCCAGCAGCTTGTCCTGGTTCGAGCAGTACTTC,once,-,TRBV7-9,TRBJ2-7
CASSETRDRYEKLFF,TGTGCCAGCTCAGAAACCCGGGACCGGTATGAAAAACTGTTTTTT,many,-,TRBV18,TRBJ1-4
CASSPGPTGNQPQHF,TGTGCCAGCAGCCCCGGCCCCACAGGGAATCAGCCCCAGCATTTT,few,-,TRBV7-9,TRBJ1-5
CASSQVGPYEQYF,TGTGCCAGCTCACAGGTAGGCCCCTACGAGCAGTACTTC,few,-,TRBV18,TRBJ2-7
CSAPDKYGPGQYF,TGCAGTGCTCCGGACAAGTACGGACCCGGGCAGTACTTC,many,-,TRBV20-1,TRBJ2-7
CASSKSGGGTGELFF,TGTGCCAGCAGCAAATCCGGGGGCGGCACCGGGGAGCTGTTTTTT,many,-,TRBV7-9,TRBJ2-2
CASSLYGMGGANVLTF,TGTGCCAGCAGCTTATACGGGATGGGTGGGGCCAACGTCCTGACTTTC,many,-,TRBV7-8,TRBJ2-6
CASSPLLNEQFF,TGTGCCAGCTCACCTCTCCTCAATGAGCAGTTCTTC,many,-,TRBV18,TRBJ2-1
CASFITYNEQFF,TGTGCCAGCTTCATTACGTACAATGAGCAGTTCTTC,many,-,TRBV7-9,TRBJ2-1
CASSSWTRPFEQFF,TGCGCCAGCAGCTCCTGGACTAGACCATTTGAGCAGTTCTTC,many,TRBD2,TRBV5-1,TRBJ2-1
CASRAQGAGVYEQYF,TGTGCCAGCAGGGCTCAGGGGGCGGGAGTTTACGAGCAGTACTTC,many,-,TRBV12-3/TRBV12-4,TRBJ2-7
CASTWRGIKNEQFF,TGTGCCAGCACCTGGAGGGGGATTAAAAATGAGCAGTTCTTC,many,-,TRBV12-3/TRBV12-4,TRBJ2-1
CASSLAVQSPYQETQYF,TGTGCCAGCAGCTTAGCAGTTCAGAGCCCGTACCAAGAGACCCAGTACTTC,many,-,TRBV7-2,TRBJ2-5
CASSDPMGFSGNTIYF,TGTGCCAGCAGCGACCCGATGGGTTTCTCTGGAAACACCATATATTTT,many,-,TRBV2,TRBJ1-3
CASSLGPYSYEQYF,TGCGCCAGCAGCTTGGGTCCTTACTCCTACGAGCAGTACTTC,many,-,TRBV5-1,TRBJ2-7
CASARGPNYNEQFF,TGTGCCTCGGCCCGAGGACCAAACTACAATGAGCAGTTCTTC,-,-,TRBV30,TRBJ2-1
CAIKQFRRNYGYTF,TGTGCCATCAAACAGTTTCGCCGAAACTATGGCTACACCTTC,many,-,TRBV10-3,TRBJ1-2
CASSGAGLRNTEAFF,TGTGCCAGTAGTGGCGCCGGGCTTCGGAACACTGAAGCTTTCTTT,few,-,TRBV19,TRBJ1-1
CASQGFGLHGYTF,TGTGCCAGTCAGGGGTTCGGTTTGCATGGCTACACCTTC,many,-,TRBV28,TRBJ1-2
CATSDRGYSNQPQHF,TGTGCCACCAGTGATAGGGGATATAGCAATCAGCCCCAGCATTTT,many,-,TRBV24-1,TRBJ1-5
CSASTGWEVEQYF,TGCAGTGCGAGCACGGGATGGGAGGTTGAGCAGTACTTC,few,-,TRBV20-1,TRBJ2-7
CASSITSGANTGELFF,TGTGCCAGTAGTATCACTAGCGGCGCGAACACCGGGGAGCTGTTTTTT,many,TRBD2,TRBV19,TRBJ2-2
CASSPIGQHEETQYF,TGTGCCAGCAGCCCCATCGGGCAGCACGAAGAGACCCAGTACTTC,many,-,TRBV9,TRBJ2-5
CSANPPAGQPRFQETQYF,TGCAGTGCTAATCCCCCAGCGGGGCAGCCCCGATTCCAAGAGACCCAGTACTTC,-,TRBD2,TRBV20-1,TRBJ2-5
CASSRDRARTYEQYF,TGTGCCAGCAGTCGGGACAGGGCGAGAACCTACGAGCAGTACTTC,-,TRBD1,TRBV5-4,TRBJ2-7
CSARDLGAYEQYF,TGCAGTGCTAGAGATCTTGGGGCCTACGAGCAGTACTTC,many,-,TRBV20-1,TRBJ2-7
CASSFEVSGGAGEQFF,TGTGCCAGCAGCTTCGAAGTGAGCGGGGGGGCCGGTGAGCAGTTCTTC,many,TRBD2,TRBV7-3,TRBJ2-1
CSARGEFGTDTQYF,TGCAGTGCTAGAGGCGAGTTTGGGACAGATACGCAGTATTTT,many,-,TRBV20-1,TRBJ2-3
CASSLVQGSTEAFF,TGCGCCAGCAGCTTGGTACAGGGTTCAACTGAAGCTTTCTTT,many,-,TRBV5-1,TRBJ1-1
CASSLSVSGIFEQFF,TGTGCCAGCAGTTTATCGGTTAGCGGGATTTTTGAGCAGTTCTTC,many,TRBD2,TRBV27,TRBJ2-1
CASSLSGLSSYEQYF,TGTGCCAGCAGCCTCTCGGGTCTAAGCTCCTACGAGCAGTACTTC,many,-,TRBV12-3/TRBV12-4,TRBJ2-7